One sample yielded the 22 T cell receptor beta chains listed below, sequenced in a study of T cells expressing NK-cell markers. TCRdb reprocessed the 5' RACE reads and reports one entry per CDR3 protein, with no DNA. The repertoire shows some 450,000 distinct CDR3 sequences; the top ten hold approximately 7%. Source material: blood T cells: a sorted CD56 or NKG2C T cell subset, CD4+ or CD8+ T cells, or bulk PBMC T cells (not recorded which). These receptors all stem from a woman between 18 and 75 years old in good health.

The chain joins TRBV29-1 to TRBJ2-2. The CDR3 runs 11 residues. Germline V gene sequence: CDR1 SQVTM, CDR2 ANQGSEA. This chain's CDR3 is CSAEETGELFF.

The V gene is TRBV2, the J gene TRBJ2-5. This CDR3 is 15 amino acids long. The germline V gene has CDR1 SNHLY and CDR2 FYNNEI. This chain's CDR3 is CASSEALVGLKTQYF.

The V gene is TRBV5-4, the J gene TRBJ2-2; lacking DNA, the TRBD1 call made by TCRdb goes unchecked. The germline V gene encodes CDR1 SGHNT and CDR2 YYREEE (reference sequence). The CDR3 has 17 residues. The CDR3 here is CASSLGGAGGTSGELFF. The whole variable domain, filled in from reference TRBV5-4 and TRBJ2-2, reads ETGVTQSPTHLIKTRGQQVTLRCSSQSGHNTVSWYQQALGQGPQFIFQYYREEENGRGNFPPRFSGLQFPNYSSELNVNALELDDSALYLCASSLGGAGGTSGELFFGEGSRLTVL.

The chain is built from TRBV27 and TRBJ1-4; TCRdb lists TRBD1, though no DNA is available to test this call. Germline CDR1 reads MNHEY; CDR2 reads SMNVEV (reference sequence). The CDR3 runs to 14 residues. CDR3 region: CASARGQLNEKLFF.

The gene calls are TRBV7-2 and TRBJ1-1; TCRdb selects TRBD1, and the lack of DNA leaves this call unchecked. The CDR3 is made up of 13 amino acids. Germline CDR1 and CDR2: SGHTA and FQGNSA. The CDR3 region is CATSQGINTEAFF.

The CDR3 here is CASSQPNSYNEQFF. The chain has TRBV4-3 and TRBJ2-1. Germline values: CDR1 LGHNA, CDR2 YSLEER. CDR3 size: 14 residues.

CDR3 sequence reads: CASSKGTGQETQYF. The chain combines TRBV21-1 with TRBJ2-5; as DNA is missing, the TRBD1 call by TCRdb cannot be tested. TRBV21-1 is a pseudogene segment. CDR3 length: 14 residues.

The chain uses TRBV6-2 or TRBV6-3 and TRBJ2-1; TCRdb returns TRBD2, unconfirmable since there is no DNA. Per germline, CDR1 MNHEY and CDR2 SVGEGT. This CDR3 has 14 residues. This CDR3 reads CASRIAGAVNEQFF.

The chain carries TRBV14 and TRBJ1-6; the TCRdb D gene call, TRBD1, has no DNA to confirm it. CDR1 and CDR2 (germline): SGHDN, FVKESK. The CDR3 runs 15 residues. CDR3 loop: CASSRALRGNSPLHF.

The gene calls are TRBV7-2 and TRBJ1-2; TCRdb lists TRBD1, though no DNA is available to test this call. In germline, CDR1 is SGHTA, CDR2 FQGNSA. CDR3 size: 15 residues. CDR3 amino acids: CASSLGPDRPYGYTF.

The chain has TRBV6-1 and TRBJ2-1; the D gene TCRdb calls, TRBD1, cannot be checked with no DNA. Germline V lookup: CDR1 MNHNS, CDR2 SASEGT. The CDR3 sequence is 17 residues long. The CDR3 is CASSPVPRGQGHNEQFF.

This chain connects TRBV4-3 to TRBJ1-1; the D gene TCRdb calls, TRBD1, cannot be checked with no DNA. The CDR3 covers 14 residues. Looked up from germline, CDR1 is LGHNA and CDR2 is YSLEER. Here the CDR3 reads CASSQGAASTEAFF.

The chain has TRBV5-1 and TRBJ2-1; TCRdb's D gene call, TRBD2, goes unchecked for lack of DNA. The CDR3 contains 15 residues. CDR1 and CDR2 from the germline V gene are SGHRS and YFSETQ. The CDR3 loop is CASSLILAGNNEQFF.

The chain recombines TRBV7-9 with TRBJ2-5; TCRdb designates TRBD1, a call that cannot be tested without DNA. Germline V lookup: CDR1 SEHNR, CDR2 FQNEAQ (reference sequence). CDR3 size: 15 residues. The CDR3 spells CASSGQQGRQETQYF.

The chain is built from TRBV2 and TRBJ2-3. The germline CDR1 and CDR2 sequences are SNHLY and FYNNEI. CDR3 length equals 14 residues. CDR3 residues: CASSERSLPDTQYF.

The V gene is TRBV12-3 or TRBV12-4, the J gene TRBJ2-3. This CDR3 has 15 amino acids. CDR3 loop: CASSPTTHGTDTQYF.

The chain carries TRBV19 and TRBJ2-1; TCRdb names TRBD1, which stays unverified in the absence of DNA. Germline loops: CDR1 LNHDA, CDR2 SQIVND (reference sequence). The CDR3 consists of 13 residues. CDR3 sequence: CASSPRPGDEQFF.

V gene TRBV6-1 combines with J gene TRBJ2-7; no DNA is available, so the TRBD1 call from TCRdb remains unchecked. The CDR3 has 13 residues. The germline CDR1 and CDR2 sequences are MNHNS and SASEGT. CDR3 residues: CASAREGPHEQYF.

The V gene is TRBV11-2, the J gene TRBJ2-4. Germline V gene lookup returns CDR1 SGHAT and CDR2 FQNNGV. The CDR3 runs to 17 residues. The CDR3 protein is CASSLDLSRIAKNIQYF. The entire variable domain, with the rest obtained from reference TRBV11-2 and TRBJ2-4, is as follows: EAGVAQSPRYKIIEKRQSVAFWCNPISGHATLYWYQQILGQGPKLLIQFQNNGVVDDSQLPKDRFSAERLKGVDSTLKIQPAKLEDSAVYLCASSLDLSRIAKNIQYFGAGTRLSVL.

The V call is TRBV7-9, the J call TRBJ1-4; TCRdb picks TRBD1, but there is no DNA to check that call. Germline V lookup: CDR1 SEHNR, CDR2 FQNEAQ (reference sequence). This CDR3 is 14 amino acids long. The CDR3 sequence: CASSTGQINEKLFF.

V is TRBV29-1 and J is TRBJ1-1. CDR3 length: 11 amino acids. The germline V gene encodes CDR1 SQVTM and CDR2 ANQGSEA. The chain's CDR3 is CSVDAQPEAFF. The full variable domain, its missing parts supplied by reference TRBV29-1 and TRBJ1-1, is SAVISQKPSRDICQRGTSLTIQCQVDSQVTMMFWYRQQPGQSLTLIATANQGSEATYESGFVIDKFPISRPNLTFSTLTVSNMSPEDSSIYLCSVDAQPEAFFGQGTRLTVV.

This sequence joins TRBV7-6 and TRBJ2-3. Germline-derived CDR1 and CDR2 are SGHVS and FNYEAQ. The CDR3 totals 13 residues. The CDR3 sequence is CASSFSHSDTQYF. Based on the CDR3 plus reference TRBV7-6 and TRBJ2-3, the full variable domain is GAGVSQSPRYKVTKRGQDVALRCDPISGHVSLYWYRQALGQGPEFLTYFNYEAQQDKSGLPNDRFSAERPEGSISTLTIQRTEQRDSAMYRCASSFSHSDTQYFGPGTRLTVL.